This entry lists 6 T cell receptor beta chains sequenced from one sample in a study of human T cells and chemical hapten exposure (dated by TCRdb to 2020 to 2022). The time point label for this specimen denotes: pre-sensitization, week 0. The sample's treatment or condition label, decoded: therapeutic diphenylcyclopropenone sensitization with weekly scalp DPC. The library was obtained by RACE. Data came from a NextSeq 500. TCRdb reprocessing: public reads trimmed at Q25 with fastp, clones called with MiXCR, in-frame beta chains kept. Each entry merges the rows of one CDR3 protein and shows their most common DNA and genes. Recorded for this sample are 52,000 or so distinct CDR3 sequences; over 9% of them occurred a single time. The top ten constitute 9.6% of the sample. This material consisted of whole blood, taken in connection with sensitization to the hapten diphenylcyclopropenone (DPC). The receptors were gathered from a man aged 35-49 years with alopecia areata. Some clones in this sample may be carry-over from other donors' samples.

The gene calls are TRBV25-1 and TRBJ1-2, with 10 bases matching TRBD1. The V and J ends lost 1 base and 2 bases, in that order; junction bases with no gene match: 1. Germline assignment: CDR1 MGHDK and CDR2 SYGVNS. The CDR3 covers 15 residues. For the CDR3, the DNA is TGTGCCAGCAGTGAATGGGGACAGGGGAACTATGGCTACACCTTC. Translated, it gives CASSEWGQGNYGYTF.

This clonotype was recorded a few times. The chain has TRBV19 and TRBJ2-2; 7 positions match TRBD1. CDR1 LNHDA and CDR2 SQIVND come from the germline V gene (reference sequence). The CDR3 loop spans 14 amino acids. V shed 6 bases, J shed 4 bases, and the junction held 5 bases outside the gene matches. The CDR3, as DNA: TGTGCCAGTAGGGGGACAGCACTCACCGGGGAGCTGTTTTTT. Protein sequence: CASRGTALTGELFF.

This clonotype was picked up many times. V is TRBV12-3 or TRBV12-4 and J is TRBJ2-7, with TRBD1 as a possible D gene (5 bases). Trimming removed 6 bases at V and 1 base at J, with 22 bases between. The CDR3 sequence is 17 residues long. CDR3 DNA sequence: TGTGCCAGCAGCCATCAATCATGGACACTGGAATCCTACGAGCAGTACTTC. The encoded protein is CASSHQSWTLESYEQYF.

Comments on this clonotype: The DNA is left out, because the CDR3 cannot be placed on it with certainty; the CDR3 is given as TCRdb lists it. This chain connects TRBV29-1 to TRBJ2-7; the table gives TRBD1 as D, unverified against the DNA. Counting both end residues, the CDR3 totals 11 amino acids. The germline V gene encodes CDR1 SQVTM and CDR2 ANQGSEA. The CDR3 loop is CSVGQGNEQNF.

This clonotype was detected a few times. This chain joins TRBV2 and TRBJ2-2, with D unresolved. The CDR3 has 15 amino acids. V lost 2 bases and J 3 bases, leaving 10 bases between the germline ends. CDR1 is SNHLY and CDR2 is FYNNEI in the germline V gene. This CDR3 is CASSELPLDTGELFF. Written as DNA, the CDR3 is TGTGCCAGCAGTGAACTCCCACTGGACACCGGGGAGCTGTTTTTT.

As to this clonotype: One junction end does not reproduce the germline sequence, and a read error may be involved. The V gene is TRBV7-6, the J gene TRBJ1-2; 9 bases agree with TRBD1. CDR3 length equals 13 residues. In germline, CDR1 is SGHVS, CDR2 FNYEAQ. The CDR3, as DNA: TGTGCCAGCAGATCTGGACAGGGGTATGGCCACACCTTC. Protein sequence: CASRSGQGYGHTF.